This T cell receptor (beta chain) was observed in a study of T cell responses to AZD1222 COVID-19 vaccine. Profiling relied on immunoSEQ multiplex PCR, and the TCRdb table lists in-frame clones only, not all of them. Here the sample spans 85,000 or so clones, 80% to 95% being singletons. With regard to this clone: Its antigen is not known.

Findings of the study overall: Most donors were white British and more were female, and clonal diversity was possibly underestimated. Baseline seropositives among AZD1222 recipients totaled only 5 to 7.

The source is an adult who received the AZD1222 COVID-19 vaccine. The specimen was peripheral blood, collected 28 days after the second AZD1222 dose.

The CDR3 DNA is TGTGCCAGCACCCCGGACAGATTGAACACTGAAGCTTTCTTT. Encoded protein: CASTPDRLNTEAFF. The chain employs TRBV6-5 and TRBJ1-1; maybe TRBD1 (6 bases). Per the germline V gene, CDR1 is MNHEY and CDR2 is SVGAGI. The CDR3 has 14 amino acids. V lost 7 bases and J 0 bases, leaving 12 bases between the germline ends.